The 12 T cell receptor beta chains in this list originate from one sample, sequenced in a study of T cell repertoires in cytomegalovirus infection. The antigens of these receptors remain unknown. TCRdb itself ran the reads through MiXCR, one entry per CDR3 protein. The repertoire holds about 890,000 distinct CDR3 sequences, with roughly 30% as singletons. The sample here was cultured CD8+ T cells from PBMCs, taken from culture after CMV antigen stimulation. Receptors originate from a human donor in good health (CMV status not recorded). Some clones in this sample may be carry-over from other donors' samples.

This clonotype was counted between two and nine times. The CDR3 protein is CASSLWPVDTQYF. The CDR3, as DNA: TGTGCCAGCAGTTTATGGCCTGTAGATACGCAGTATTTT. The rearrangement links TRBV28 to TRBJ2-3, with unresolved D. Germline lookup yields CDR1 MDHEN and CDR2 SYDVKM. This CDR3 has 13 residues. Trimming took 0 bases from V and 5 from J, leaving 6 bases between them. The variable domain in full, with the rest retrieved from reference TRBV28 and TRBJ2-3, is DVKVTQSSRYLVKRTGEKVFLECVQDMDHENMFWYRQDPGLGLRLIYFSYDVKMKEKGDIPEGYSVSREKKERFSLILESASTNQTSMYLCASSLWPVDTQYFGPGTRLTVL.

V usage is TRBV7-8 and J usage is TRBJ2-2; 10 bases line up with TRBD2. The V and J ends lost 1 base and 7 bases, in that order; junction bases with no gene match: 9. The CDR3 is made up of 17 amino acids. Germline V gives CDR1 SGHVS, CDR2 FQNEAQ. The CDR3 region is CASSLGGAGGPDGELFF. The CDR3 DNA sequence: TGTGCCAGCAGCTTAGGGGGAGCGGGGGGGCCAGACGGGGAGCTGTTTTTT. The full variable domain, completed using reference TRBV7-8 and TRBJ2-2, is GAGVSQSPRYKVAKRGQDVALRCDPISGHVSLFWYQQALGQGPEFLTYFQNEAQLDKSGLPSDRFFAERPEGSVSTLKIQRTQQEDSAVYLCASSLGGAGGPDGELFFGEGSRLTVL.

The chain has TRBV13 and TRBJ2-3; no definite D call. The germline gives CDR1 PRHDT, CDR2 FYEKMQ (reference sequence). V shed 7 bases and J shed 0 bases, with 20 bases lying between them. The length of the CDR3 is 17 residues. This CDR3 reads CASTLGSAGFSTDTQYF. CDR3 DNA: TGTGCCAGCACCCTCGGAAGTGCAGGTTTTAGCACAGATACGCAGTATTTT.

This chain joins TRBV9 and TRBJ2-2; 9 bases are a match to TRBD2. The ends lost 5 bases at V and 4 bases at J; junction bases unmatched: 9. There are 16 residues in the CDR3. The V gene's germline CDR1 is SGDLS and CDR2 YYNGEE. Here the CDR3 DNA reads TGTGCCAGCAGTCACGTAGTTAGCGGGGGCACCGGGGAGCTGTTTTTT. Translating gives CASSHVVSGGTGELFF.

The table lists this clonotype with a few counts. The V and J genes are TRBV3-1 and TRBJ2-1; the match to TRBD2 covers 7 bases. Losses at the gene ends were 4 bases for V and 12 bases for J; bases not matched to a gene: 6. Per the germline V gene, CDR1 is LGHDT and CDR2 is YNNKEL (reference sequence). The CDR3 has 12 amino acids. CDR3 DNA: TGTGCCAGCAGCCCCACCGGGAGGTTGCAGTTCTTC. Amino acid sequence: CASSPTGRLQFF.

The CDR3 reads CASSLGSLGQGNEQYV. CDR3 nucleotides: TGTGCCAGCAGCTTGGGGTCTCTGGGACAGGGAAACGAGCAGTACGTC. J is TRBJ2-7 and V is TRBV5-6, with 9 positions matching TRBD1. The V and J ends lost 0 bases and 5 bases, in that order; junction bases with no gene match: 9. Germline CDR1 and CDR2: SGHDT and YYEEEE. This CDR3 spans 16 amino acids.

This clonotype was observed at least ten times. The chain links TRBV12-3 or TRBV12-4 to TRBJ1-1; no reliable D call. The CDR3 extends over 13 amino acids. V was clipped by 2 bases and J by 1 base, with 5 bases between them. Here the CDR3 reads CASSLMGNTEAFF. The CDR3 DNA sequence: TGTGCCAGCAGTTTAATGGGGAACACTGAAGCTTTCTTT.

Only a few counts were recorded for this clonotype. The V gene is TRBV6-1, the J gene TRBJ1-5; D unresolved. This CDR3 is 15 amino acids long. The germline V gene encodes CDR1 MNHNS and CDR2 SASEGT. V was pared by 1 base and J by 0 bases, with 7 bases between. The CDR3 bases are TGTGCCAGCAGTGAAGAAACTTATAGCAATCAGCCCCAGCATTTT. Its translation is CASSEETYSNQPQHF.

V usage is TRBV7-9 and J usage is TRBJ2-5; 9 positions match TRBD1. J lost 3 bases, V lost 5 bases, and 7 bases had no gene match. The CDR3 spans 15 residues. The germline V gene has CDR1 SEHNR and CDR2 FQNEAQ (reference sequence). The CDR3 region is CASSEIRTGEETQYF. In DNA form, the CDR3 reads TGTGCCAGCAGCGAGATTAGGACAGGGGAAGAGACCCAGTACTTC.

The chain employs TRBV27 and TRBJ1-6; D is unclear. Germline-derived CDR1 and CDR2 are MNHEY and SMNVEV (reference sequence). This CDR3 is 12 amino acids long. With 5 bases removed from V and 3 bases from J, the gap between germline ends came to 2 bases. This chain's CDR3 is CASSVYNSPLHF. CDR3 DNA: TGTGCCAGCAGTGTCTATAATTCACCCCTCCACTTT.

In this sample, this clonotype turned up a few times. The gene calls are TRBV6-1 and TRBJ1-1; tentative D call: TRBD1 (6 bases). Germline V gene lookup returns CDR1 MNHNS and CDR2 SASEGT. This CDR3 comprises 17 residues. Trimming cost V 2 bases and J 0 bases, with 16 bases left between them. The CDR3 DNA reads as TGTGCCAGCAGTGAACTCCCTTCCAGGGGTCTGAACACTGAAGCTTTCTTT. Translating gives CASSELPSRGLNTEAFF.

This clonotype was seen more than once but under ten times. The rearrangement links TRBV6-2 or TRBV6-3 to TRBJ1-2; D unclear. V shed 6 bases and J shed 4 bases, with 15 bases lying between them. Germline loops: CDR1 MNHEY, CDR2 SVGEGT. CDR3 length: 14 residues. The CDR3 sequence is CASRTKRAGYGYTF. Here the CDR3 DNA reads TGTGCCAGCAGGACGAAGAGGGCCGGCTATGGCTACACCTTC.